The 19 T cell receptor beta chains listed next were all sequenced from one sample in a study of regulatory T cells in long-lasting Graves disease. Time point in this sample: persistent/refractory GD, antithyroid drugs over 5 years with positive TRAb. After RNA was extracted from PBMCs, the TCR library was made from it. Library construction for TCR beta used iRepertoire HTBI primers and Arm-PCR of CDR3 regions. TCRdb recomputed calls from the multiplex PCR reads with MiXCR, one row per CDR3 protein. The data show 600,000 to 850,000 distinct CDR3 sequences, 30% seen once. The starting material was peripheral blood mononuclear cells (PBMCs), obtained when the disease was refractory, from a patient treated with antithyroid drugs. The receptors come from a female donor with Graves disease.

V is TRBV30 and J is TRBJ2-2; D call uncertain. The CDR3 has 13 residues. V shed 2 bases and J shed 6 bases, with 10 bases lying between them. The germline V gene has CDR1 GTSNPN and CDR2 SVGIG (reference sequence). CDR3 bases: TGTGCCTGGAGTACCACTGGCGCCGGGGAGCTGTTTTTT. This translates into CAWSTTGAGELFF.

This clonotype was recorded at least ten times. The V and J genes are TRBV2 and TRBJ1-4, with 7 bases fitting TRBD1. Germline-derived CDR1 and CDR2 are SNHLY and FYNNEI. The CDR3 loop spans 13 amino acids. V shed 0 bases and J 15 bases; nucleotides not matched to a gene: 7. The CDR3 here is CASSEARGGAVFF. The DNA of the CDR3 is TGTGCCAGCAGTGAAGCCCGAGGGGGCGCGGTGTTTTTT.

In its sample, this clonotype was seen a few times. The rearrangement links TRBV29-1 to TRBJ1-1; D is undetermined. This CDR3 has 14 amino acids. Per germline, CDR1 SQVTM and CDR2 ANQGSEA. Trimming removed 6 bases from V and 5 bases from J, with 19 bases in between. CDR3 bases: TGCAGCGTGGGGAGTCCTCCGCCCAAAACTGAAGCTTTCTTT. Its translation is CSVGSPPPKTEAFF.

The chain is built from TRBV27 and TRBJ1-2, with TRBD1 matching over 7 bases. The CDR3 covers 18 residues. Germline values: CDR1 MNHEY, CDR2 SMNVEV (reference sequence). V lost 5 bases, J lost 2 bases, and 17 bases stayed unmatched. This CDR3 reads CASSPSLFRQGTNYGYTF. The DNA of the CDR3 is TGTGCCAGCAGTCCATCCCTTTTCCGACAGGGAACAAACTATGGCTACACCTTC.

This chain links TRBV4-2 with TRBJ1-4; no firm D call. Deletions cut 0 bases from V and 0 bases from J, with 5 bases between. This CDR3 region has 15 residues. Germline CDR1 and CDR2: LGHNA and YNFKEQ. The CDR3 reads CASSQEEATNEKLFF. The CDR3 DNA sequence: TGTGCCAGCAGCCAAGAAGAGGCAACTAATGAAAAACTGTTTTTT.

This chain joins TRBV20-1 and TRBJ1-3; D remains ambiguous. The CDR3 extends over 16 amino acids. Per germline, CDR1 DFQATT and CDR2 SNEGSKA (reference sequence). V lost 0 bases to trimming and J lost 2 bases, with 14 bases between them. The CDR3 sequence: CSARDLAGGPGNTIYF. CDR3 DNA: TGCAGTGCTAGAGATCTCGCAGGAGGGCCTGGAAACACCATATATTTT.

The V gene is TRBV6-1, the J gene TRBJ2-7; D is uncertain. CDR1 is MNHNS, CDR2 SASEGT, per germline. V was clipped by 5 bases and J by 2 bases, with 10 bases between them. There are 13 residues in the CDR3. This CDR3 is CASSLWVAYEQYF. The CDR3 nucleotides read TGTGCCAGCAGTCTGTGGGTGGCCTACGAGCAGTACTTC.

This clonotype has more than one count but fewer than ten. The chain recombines TRBV19 with TRBJ1-2; D is unclear. V shed 6 bases and J shed 4 bases, with 15 bases lying between them. CDR1 LNHDA and CDR2 SQIVND come from the germline V gene (reference sequence). CDR3 length: 14 amino acids. CDR3 residues: CASSSDRQSYGYTF. CDR3 nucleotides: TGTGCCAGTAGCTCCGACCGACAAAGCTATGGCTACACCTTC.

This clonotype was detected a few times. J is TRBJ1-2 and V is TRBV24-1; D remains unclear. Trimming left V 5 bases short and J 7 bases short, with 10 bases between. The CDR3 length is 12 residues. Germline V lookup: CDR1 KGHDR, CDR2 SFDVKD. The CDR3 sequence: CATSAPMSGYTF. In nucleotides, the CDR3 is TGTGCCACCAGTGCCCCGATGAGTGGCTACACCTTC.

V usage is TRBV3-1 and J usage is TRBJ2-2; 8 nucleotides align to TRBD2. The CDR3 covers 17 residues. CDR1 is LGHDT and CDR2 is YNNKEL in the germline V gene (reference sequence). The V segment lost 4 bases and the J segment 6 bases; nucleotides outside the gene matches: 13. The CDR3 coding sequence is TGTGCCAGCAGCCGACACACTAGCGGAGGGGTCGCCGGGGAGCTGTTTTTT. This translates into CASSRHTSGGVAGELFF.

Ten or more counts support this clonotype. The genes are TRBV2 and TRBJ1-1; 7 positions match TRBD1. The germline gives CDR1 SNHLY, CDR2 FYNNEI. V lost 6 bases and J lost 6; bases outside the gene matches: 7. This CDR3 region has 13 residues. CDR3 DNA sequence: TGTGCCAGCAGACCGGGACAGCGGTCTGAAGCTTTCTTT. As protein: CASRPGQRSEAFF.

About this clonotype: This may be a read error, as it is one base from a much larger clone. The chain links TRBV28 to TRBJ1-1, with D uncertain. The germline V gene encodes CDR1 MDHEN and CDR2 SYDVKM. The CDR3 length is 15 residues. Trimming shortened V by 5 bases and J by 3 bases, and 16 bases separated the two germline ends. Here the CDR3 DNA reads TGTGCCAGCAGTCCTCTGTCCTCAGGAGACACTGAAGCTTTCTTT. This sequence encodes CASSPLSSGDTEAFF.

This clonotype has at least ten counts. The CDR3 loop reads CANQGTNTEAFF. The CDR3 DNA is TGTGCCAACCAGGGCACTAACACTGAAGCTTTCTTT. The chain is built from TRBV6-1 and TRBJ1-1; a weak D match, TRBD1 (5 bases). V dropped 10 bases and J dropped 2 bases, with 11 bases sitting between them. The CDR3 spans 12 residues. The germline gives CDR1 MNHNS, CDR2 SASEGT.

The rearrangement uses TRBV20-1 and TRBJ1-2; 7 positions match TRBD1. The CDR3 consists of 14 residues. Germline V gene lookup returns CDR1 DFQATT and CDR2 SNEGSKA (reference sequence). After removal of 1 base from V and 5 bases from J, the junction contained 7 bases not matched to a gene. This CDR3 is CSARVSGQAYGYTF. DNA for the CDR3: TGCAGTGCTAGAGTCTCAGGACAGGCATATGGCTACACCTTC.

This clonotype was counted many times. V gene TRBV6-5 combines with J gene TRBJ1-4, with TRBD1 identical over 9 bases. J was trimmed by 7 bases and V by 2 bases; bases with no gene match: 5. Germline-derived CDR1 and CDR2 are MNHEY and SVGAGI. The CDR3 is 15 amino acids. CDR3 DNA sequence: TGTGCCAGCAGTTACAGCGGGACAGGGCCTGAAAAACTGTTTTTT. Its protein product is CASSYSGTGPEKLFF.

There are a few counts of this clonotype. V gene TRBV25-1 combines with J gene TRBJ2-7, with unresolved D. Germline V gives CDR1 MGHDK, CDR2 SYGVNS. Trimming took 6 bases from V and 4 from J, leaving 16 bases between them. The CDR3 is 14 residues long. The CDR3 sequence: CASRSRAKCYEQYF. CDR3 nucleotides: TGTGCCAGCAGATCCCGGGCGAAGTGTTACGAGCAGTACTTC.

This clonotype was recorded many times. This chain joins TRBV2 and TRBJ2-2, with 8 bases fitting TRBD1. Germline-derived CDR1 and CDR2 are SNHLY and FYNNEI. CDR3 length: 13 residues. Trimming at V came to 8 bases and at J to 7 bases, leaving 6 bases not matched to a gene. CDR3 DNA: TGTGCCAGCGGCGGGACAGGCCTCGGGGAGCTGTTTTTT. Its protein is CASGGTGLGELFF.

This chain connects TRBV4-2 to TRBJ1-1; TRBD1 matches 7 bases. The V gene's germline CDR1 is LGHNA and CDR2 YNFKEQ. Trimming cost V 0 bases and J 0 bases; bases outside gene matches: 1. This CDR3 region has 15 residues. Here the CDR3 DNA reads TGTGCCAGCAGCCAAGATGGGACAGTGAACACTGAAGCTTTCTTT. As protein: CASSQDGTVNTEAFF.

The chain couples TRBV30 to TRBJ1-6; a weak D match, TRBD1 (5 bases). Germline CDR1 GTSNPN, CDR2 SVGIG (reference sequence). This CDR3 has 14 residues. V was shortened by 7 bases and J by 0 bases, with 10 bases between the two germline ends. CDR3 DNA sequence: TGTGCCTCCCAGGGAGACTCCTATAATTCACCCCTCCACTTT. Protein: CASQGDSYNSPLHF. Complete variable domain (other parts from reference TRBV30 and TRBJ1-6): SQTIHQWPATLVQPVGSPLSLECTVEGTSNPNLYWYRQAAGRGLQLLFYSVGIGQISSEVPQNLSASRPQDRQFILSSKKLLLSDSGFYLCASQGDSYNSPLHFGNGTRLTVT.